The TCR beta chain under discussion was sequenced for a study of cytomegalovirus exposure and HLA in healthy donors. Study-level background: The approximately 720 first-cohort repertoires and the 95 to 150 validation repertoires shared the same platform, a later analysis reported.

The donors formed part of the approximately 120-subject validation cohort, distinct from the roughly 660-subject first cohort. The protocol was immunoSEQ multiplex PCR, while the TCRdb copy is restricted to in-frame clones and leaves out a portion. Found here are some 150,000 clones, roughly 86% of them singletons; the top ten hold roughly 2.5%. V dropped 3 bases and J dropped 0 bases, with 6 bases sitting between them. Germline lookup yields CDR1 KGHSH and CDR2 LQKENI. The CDR3 has 14 amino acids. Study-level results: TCR beta chains numbering some 150 were designated cytomegalovirus-associated. Subsequent analysis found a tendency for first-cohort TCR clusters to co-occur within the 120 or so validation repertoires.

Points on this clone: Its antigen remains unidentified.

This TCR came from a man aged 18-30 years in good health and CMV-seropositive. The chain uses TRBV18 and TRBJ1-5; no clear D. The material sequenced was PBMCs. The CDR3 loop reads CASSPLYSNQPQHF. The CDR3 DNA is TGTGCCAGCTCACCCCTTTATAGCAATCAGCCCCAGCATTTT.